The clone carrying this T cell receptor beta chain was recorded only once. This sample was taken from a study of blood T cell repertoires in COVID-19. Study-wide context: The origin of the acute and convalescent COVID-19 samples was the United States, Italy and Spain. PBMCs, B-cell-depleted T cells, or T cells were the source of the cDNA or gDNA that made up the material.

Germline V CDR1 and CDR2: SNHLY, FYNNEI. The CDR3 contains 11 residues. V was shortened by 6 bases and J by 8 bases, with 8 bases between the two germline ends. Clones were read by immunoSEQ multiplex PCR, and TCRdb kept only the in-frame ones, dropping some. The sample records fewer than 200,000 clones, approximately 89% being singletons. V usage is TRBV2 and J usage is TRBJ2-1; D unclear. This TCR was recovered from a man aged 35 to 55 with active or convalescent COVID-19. The sequenced material came from peripheral blood. CDR3 bases: TGTGCCAGCAGCCCCAAATATGAGCAGTTCTTC. Its protein is CASSPKYEQFF.